This entry lists 30 T cell receptor beta chains sequenced from one sample in a study of PD-L1 blockade in urothelial cancer. Assay used: immunoSEQ multiplex PCR; TCRdb lists only in-frame clones, some missing. The profile covers about 120,000 clones, with roughly 86% appearing a single time and 2% to 3% taken by the ten largest. This sample's time point: peripheral blood 6 weeks after treatment start. The source was PBMCs, collected around atezolizumab (anti-PD-L1) treatment. The receptor source for this set is a man over 45 with urothelial cancer.

The V gene is TRBV7-3, the J gene TRBJ2-1; TRBD2 aligns across 9 bases. Germline CDR1 and CDR2: SGHTA and FQGTGA. The length of the CDR3 is 18 residues. Trimming cost V 1 base and J 4 bases; bases outside gene matches: 11. DNA of the CDR3: TGTGCCAGCAGCTTAAATAGCCTAGCGGGAATGGGGTACAATGAGCAGTTCTTC. It specifies CASSLNSLAGMGYNEQFF.

This rearrangement joins TRBV5-1 to TRBJ2-3, with 11 bases lining up with TRBD2. This CDR3 spans 15 amino acids. Germline values: CDR1 SGHRS, CDR2 YFSETQ. V was clipped by 3 bases and J by 2 bases; unmatched bases: 2. The CDR3 here is CASSWGLADTDTQYF. The CDR3 DNA reads as TGCGCCAGCAGCTGGGGACTAGCGGACACAGATACGCAGTATTTT.

The chain employs TRBV6-1 and TRBJ1-2; D call uncertain. This CDR3 contains 15 residues. The germline V gene encodes CDR1 MNHNS and CDR2 SASEGT. Deletions cut 4 bases from V and 5 bases from J, with 17 bases between. The CDR3 bases are TGTGCCAGCAGTGGCTCCTCGACTGTCCAGTATGGCTACACCTTC. Protein sequence: CASSGSSTVQYGYTF.

The V call is TRBV5-1, the J call TRBJ2-2; 7 bases match TRBD2. Germline assignment: CDR1 SGHRS and CDR2 YFSETQ. The CDR3 totals 16 residues. V gave up 2 bases and J gave up 0 bases; unmatched junction bases: 4. As DNA, the CDR3 is TGCGCCAGCAGCTTTGGGGGGGGTACGAACACCGGGGAGCTGTTTTTT. Protein: CASSFGGGTNTGELFF.

The chain is built from TRBV5-1 and TRBJ2-7; possibly TRBD1 for D (5 bases). The germline gives CDR1 SGHRS, CDR2 YFSETQ. The CDR3 length is 15 residues. Deletions cut 6 bases from V and 0 bases from J, with 16 bases between. CDR3 in amino acids: CASKMDPRGSYEQYF. In nucleotides, the CDR3 is TGCGCCAGCAAGATGGACCCAAGGGGCTCCTACGAGCAGTACTTC.

This chain connects TRBV19 to TRBJ2-1, with TRBD2 matching over 7 bases. The CDR3 runs 17 residues. The germline CDR1 and CDR2 sequences are LNHDA and SQIVND (reference sequence). Trimming took 5 bases from V and 0 from J; bases not matched to a gene: 10. The chain's CDR3 is CASSPPPGGSSYNEQFF. In nucleotides, the CDR3 is TGTGCCAGTAGTCCACCCCCGGGAGGCAGCTCCTACAATGAGCAGTTCTTC.

This clone was seen a handful of times. This chain joins TRBV28 and TRBJ2-1; 9 nucleotides align to TRBD2. The CDR3 has 18 amino acids. V shed 3 bases, J shed 3 bases, and the junction held 12 bases outside the gene matches. CDR1 and CDR2 from the germline V gene are MDHEN and SYDVKM. The CDR3: CASSFRGRLLAGYNEQFF. CDR3 DNA: TGTGCCAGCAGTTTTCGGGGGCGCCTACTAGCGGGCTACAATGAGCAGTTCTTC.

The chain uses TRBV18 and TRBJ2-6; D ambiguous. Looked up from germline, CDR1 is KGHSH and CDR2 is LQKENI. The V end was cut by 3 bases, the J end by 2 bases, with 14 bases between. The CDR3 totals 17 residues. In nucleotides, the CDR3 is TGTGCCAGCTCACCTGGAGATGGAATAGCTGGGGCCAACGTCCTGACTTTC. It codes for CASSPGDGIAGANVLTF.

This clone has just a few counts. CDR3 in amino acids: CASSTGGRAQHF. DNA of the CDR3: TGTGCCAGCAGTACAGGGGGCAGGGCCCAGCATTTT. This chain joins TRBV6-5 and TRBJ1-5; the match to TRBD1 covers 9 bases. V was clipped by 5 bases and J by 11 bases; unmatched bases: 4. CDR3 length equals 12 residues. In germline, CDR1 is MNHEY, CDR2 SVGAGI.

The V gene is TRBV19, the J gene TRBJ1-1; TRBD1 matches 9 bases. V trimming: 4 bases; J trimming: 7 bases; junction bases outside the gene matches: 10. The CDR3 spans 15 residues. Germline loops: CDR1 LNHDA, CDR2 SQIVND (reference sequence). CDR3 protein: CASSKVRGQGHEAFF. CDR3 DNA: TGTGCCAGTAGTAAGGTCCGGGGACAGGGCCATGAAGCTTTCTTT. The entire variable domain, with the rest obtained from reference TRBV19 and TRBJ1-1, is as follows: DGGITQSPKYLFRKEGQNVTLSCEQNLNHDAMYWYRQDPGQGLRLIYYSQIVNDFQKGDIAEGYSVSREKKESFPLTVTSAQKNPTAFYLCASSKVRGQGHEAFFGQGTRLTVV.

The rearrangement uses TRBV9 and TRBJ2-7; weak D call: TRBD2 (5 bases). Deletions cut 3 bases from V and 4 bases from J, with 20 bases between. The CDR3 covers 16 residues. Germline CDR1 reads SGDLS; CDR2 reads YYNGEE. In DNA, the CDR3 is TGTGCCAGCAGCGGGTCAGGCTTGGCGGGCGGGTACGAGCAGTACTTC. This sequence encodes CASSGSGLAGGYEQYF.

This sequence joins TRBV28 and TRBJ1-1; a possible D gene is TRBD1 (5 bases). This CDR3 has 16 residues. V lost 7 bases to trimming and J lost 0 bases, with 18 bases between them. The germline gives CDR1 MDHEN, CDR2 SYDVKM. CDR3 region: CASTVISQGMNTEAFF. In DNA form, the CDR3 reads TGTGCCAGCACCGTCATATCCCAGGGAATGAACACTGAAGCTTTCTTT.

CDR3 amino acids: CASSPTGAPYEQYF. CDR3 bases: TGTGCCAGCAGCCCGACAGGGGCCCCCTACGAGCAGTACTTC. The chain recombines TRBV14 with TRBJ2-7; 8 bases map to TRBD1. The germline V gene has CDR1 SGHDN and CDR2 FVKESK. Unmatched junction bases numbered 4, after V lost 4 bases and J lost 2 bases. There are 14 residues in the CDR3.

This clone was recorded once. The chain has TRBV10-3 and TRBJ2-7, with unresolved D. V was trimmed by 4 bases and J by 0 bases, leaving 4 bases between them. Germline values: CDR1 ENHRY, CDR2 SYGVKD. The CDR3 totals 12 residues. In nucleotides, the CDR3 is TGTGCCATCAGTGCCAACTCCTACGAGCAGTACTTC. This codes for CAISANSYEQYF.

The J gene is TRBJ2-1, the V gene TRBV18, with TRBD2 matching over 9 bases. After removal of 5 bases from V and 8 bases from J, the junction contained 13 bases not matched to a gene. The germline V gene encodes CDR1 KGHSH and CDR2 LQKENI. This CDR3 region has 16 residues. CDR3 loop: CASSYTGTSQSDEQFF. CDR3 in DNA: TGTGCCAGCTCATACACCGGGACTAGCCAGTCCGATGAGCAGTTCTTC.

The chain carries TRBV6-6 and TRBJ2-7; D possibly corresponds to TRBD2 (6 bases). Germline V gene lookup returns CDR1 MNHNY and CDR2 SVGAGI (reference sequence). V lost 5 bases and J lost 2, with 16 bases in between. The CDR3 contains 15 residues. CDR3 sequence reads: CASSPRLERTYEQYF. CDR3 bases: TGTGCCAGCAGTCCACGACTAGAGCGGACCTACGAGCAGTACTTC.

The chain joins TRBV7-9 to TRBJ2-5; 10 bases align to TRBD1. Trimming removed 3 bases from V and 5 bases from J; junction bases left unmatched: 3. CDR3 length: 14 amino acids. Germline V gene data show CDR1 as SEHNR and CDR2 as FQNEAQ (reference sequence). The CDR3 DNA follows: TGTGCCAGCAGCTTGGGGACAGGGGTGGAGACCCAGTACTTC. Residues: CASSLGTGVETQYF.

The J gene is TRBJ2-3, the V gene TRBV19, with 7 positions matching TRBD1. CDR1 is LNHDA, CDR2 SQIVND, per germline (reference sequence). CDR3 length: 15 amino acids. The J segment lost 4 bases and the V segment lost 3 bases, leaving 7 bases of the junction unmatched. CDR3 in DNA: TGTGCCAGTAGTATTACCGGGACAGAAGCAGATACGCAGTATTTT. Protein: CASSITGTEADTQYF.

This chain links TRBV28 with TRBJ1-5; unclear D gene. V lost 6 bases and J lost 6, with 15 bases in between. This CDR3 comprises 14 residues. In germline, CDR1 is MDHEN, CDR2 SYDVKM. The CDR3 DNA reads as TGTGCCAGCAGCACTGGCGGCCGGATTCAGCCCCAGCATTTT. This sequence encodes CASSTGGRIQPQHF.

This rearrangement joins TRBV7-2 to TRBJ2-7; the D gene is possibly TRBD2 (6 bases). The V gene's germline CDR1 is SGHTA and CDR2 FQGNSA. Trimming removed 3 bases from V and 6 bases from J, with 15 bases in between. The CDR3 runs to 14 residues. The CDR3 DNA reads as TGTGCCAGCAGCTTTGGCGGGACGGGGGTCGAGCAGTACTTC. As protein: CASSFGGTGVEQYF.

The rearrangement joins TRBV28 to TRBJ2-1, with no clear D. V was trimmed by 3 bases and J by 0 bases, leaving 6 bases between them. Germline CDR1 reads MDHEN; CDR2 reads SYDVKM. This CDR3 has 14 residues. For the CDR3, the DNA is TGTGCCAGCAGTTTGGCTAGCTCCTACAATGAGCAGTTCTTC. This translates into CASSLASSYNEQFF.

CDR3 DNA: TGTGCCAGCTTCGCTTTTGGACTAGCGGAAGAGACCCAGTACTTC. Residues: CASFAFGLAEETQYF. The chain combines TRBV6-1 with TRBJ2-5, with TRBD2 identical over 10 bases. This CDR3 has 15 residues. J lost 3 bases, V lost 8 bases, and 9 bases had no gene match. Germline values: CDR1 MNHNS, CDR2 SASEGT.

This sequence joins TRBV6-5 and TRBJ1-6; D call uncertain. This CDR3 is built from 12 residues. Deletions cut 6 bases from V and 13 bases from J, with 13 bases between. Per germline, CDR1 MNHEY and CDR2 SVGAGI. Written as DNA, the CDR3 is TGTGCCAGCAGGTTACCGGGATTTCCCCTCCACTTT. It codes for CASRLPGFPLHF.

The CDR3 here is CASSLFRGDTEAFF. Written as DNA, the CDR3 is TGTGCCAGCAGTTTATTCAGGGGCGACACTGAAGCTTTCTTT. The V call is TRBV28, the J call TRBJ1-1; tentative D call: TRBD1 (6 bases). CDR3 length equals 14 residues. Germline loops: CDR1 MDHEN, CDR2 SYDVKM. With 1 base removed from V and 3 bases from J, the gap between germline ends came to 9 bases.

This clone was detected only a few times. The genes are TRBV28 and TRBJ2-7; no clear D gene. This CDR3 has 12 amino acids. The V end lost 8 bases, the J end lost 2 bases, and 10 bases lay between the germline ends. From germline, CDR1 is MDHEN and CDR2 SYDVKM. For the CDR3, the DNA is TGTGCCAGCCGAGCCCACCCCTACGAGCAGTACTTC. It specifies CASRAHPYEQYF.

V gene TRBV18 combines with J gene TRBJ2-3, with TRBD2 matching over 9 bases. The CDR3 loop spans 14 amino acids. Germline V gene data show CDR1 as KGHSH and CDR2 as LQKENI. Losses at the gene ends were 6 bases for V and 4 bases for J; bases not matched to a gene: 5. The CDR3, as DNA: TGTGCCAGCTCCTTGGGACTAGCCCCAGATACGCAGTATTTT. This sequence encodes CASSLGLAPDTQYF.

The CDR3 DNA reads as TGTGCCACCAGCACAGGGGGTAGCCTGGGGGAGCAGTACTTC. This sequence encodes CATSTGGSLGEQYF. This chain links TRBV15 with TRBJ2-7; 7 nucleotides agree with TRBD1. The CDR3 has 14 residues. Germline V CDR1 and CDR2: LNHNV, YYDKDF (reference sequence). J was trimmed by 7 bases and V by 4 bases; bases with no gene match: 10.

CDR3 sequence reads: CATSRDLYGRVETQYF. CDR3 in DNA: TGTGCCACCAGCAGAGATCTGTACGGGAGGGTTGAGACCCAGTACTTC. The V call is TRBV15, the J call TRBJ2-5; 8 bases map to TRBD2. The CDR3 has 16 residues. V shed 0 bases, J shed 5 bases, and the junction held 8 bases outside the gene matches. The V gene's germline CDR1 is LNHNV and CDR2 YYDKDF (reference sequence).

This rearrangement joins TRBV6-6 to TRBJ1-5; tentative D call: TRBD1 (6 bases). V was pared by 6 bases and J by 4 bases, with 13 bases between. The CDR3 is 14 amino acids. Germline V gene lookup returns CDR1 MNHNY and CDR2 SVGAGI (reference sequence). CDR3 protein: CASRHDRSNQPQHF. CDR3 bases: TGTGCCAGCAGACATGACAGGTCGAATCAGCCCCAGCATTTT.

This rearrangement joins TRBV19 to TRBJ2-7; 10 nucleotides agree with TRBD2. The CDR3 spans 14 residues. Germline V gene sequence: CDR1 LNHDA, CDR2 SQIVND (reference sequence). The J segment lost 2 bases and the V segment lost 3 bases, leaving 1 base of the junction unmatched. In nucleotides, the CDR3 is TGTGCCAGTAGTATTCTAGCGGGGGCCTACGAGCAGTACTTC. This codes for CASSILAGAYEQYF.